Sequencing of this T cell receptor beta chain was carried out in a study of vaccination effects on CD4 cells after COVID-19. General study results and limits: After vaccination, at late timepoints, clones induced by infection and by vaccine contracted markedly.

Sequencing was preceded by expansion of antigen-specific CD4+ T cells with viral peptide pools in the ViraFEST assay. It was after nine to ten days of culture that CD4+ T cells were isolated. Vaccination of participants consisted of two doses of either the BNT162b2 or mRNA-1273 vaccine. On day 3 and again on day 7, half the medium was replaced with IL-2 medium. The germline V and J ends were trimmed by 3 bases and 1 base, with 18 bases remaining between them. CDR1 is SGDLS, CDR2 YYNGEE, per germline. There are 17 residues in the CDR3. This clone was counted between two and nine times. What it recognizes is unknown. Profiling relied on immunoSEQ multiplex PCR, and the TCRdb table lists in-frame clones only, not all of them. The table has 67,000 or so clones, approximately 81% seen once; the top ten hold 0.95% to 1.5%.

The sequence was obtained from a human donor who received a COVID-19 vaccine. The V gene is TRBV9, the J gene TRBJ2-3; weak D call: TRBD1 (6 bases). The sample here was CD4+ T cells from PBMCs cultured with HCoV-229E spike peptides, taken after COVID-19 vaccination. The CDR3 here is CASSANPGWGRTDTQYF. CDR3 nucleotide sequence: TGTGCCAGCAGCGCGAACCCGGGGTGGGGGCGCACAGATACGCAGTATTTT.